The 2 T cell receptor beta chains below were found in one sample sequenced in a study of T-cell reconstitution after alpha-beta-depleted transplantation in children. The TCRbeta library incorporated unique molecular identifiers. TCRdb processed the PCR reads anew with MiXCR; each CDR3 protein has one entry. The table includes 70,000 to 100,000 distinct CDR3 sequences, 12% detected once. Sequencing was performed on PBMCs from the stem cell graft donor, taken from the stem cell graft. These receptors originate from a human donor who donated a stem cell graft to a child with inherited bone marrow failure.

This clonotype was observed many times. The CDR3 loop is CASSQELPGGEQYF. The CDR3, as DNA: TGCGCCAGCAGCCAAGAGCTGCCCGGGGGCGAGCAGTACTTC. The gene calls are TRBV4-3 and TRBJ2-7; D perhaps matches TRBD2 (6 bases). Trimming pared 0 bases from V and 6 bases from J, leaving 12 bases between. From germline, CDR1 is LGHNA and CDR2 YSLEER. The CDR3 has 14 residues.

The table lists this clonotype with many counts. The V gene is TRBV13, the J gene TRBJ2-3; no clear D. CDR3 length: 14 amino acids. Trimming took 8 bases from V and 2 from J, leaving 14 bases between them. Germline-derived CDR1 and CDR2 are PRHDT and FYEKMQ (reference sequence). The CDR3 DNA reads as TGTGCCAGCTCGACGACAACTTCCACAGATACGCAGTATTTT. Its translation: CASSTTTSTDTQYF.